One T cell receptor beta chain is described in this entry. The antigen it recognizes is unknown. No much larger clonotype is one base removed from it; base qualities were not supplied. The data derive from a study of blood T cell repertoires in COVID-19 (dated by TCRdb to the early 2020s). Some background on the complete study: Collaborator samples came from the United States, Italy and Spain and covered acute and convalescent phases of COVID-19. Subjects who had been exposed to COVID-19, were actively infected with it, or had recovered from it provided the deeply sampled blood TCRbeta repertoires that made up the dataset. Nearly every sample came with metadata listing a de-identified subject ID, COVID-19 status, age in years and sex. HLA class I and class II types, where available, came from metadata supplied by the sample provider rather than from assay-based typing. The prospective study material was composed of cDNA or gDNA derived from T cells, B-cell-depleted T cells, or PBMCs. The samples were drawn from two sources: the first 160 participants of the ongoing ImmuneRACE study, and 1,254 subjects contributed by 6 global collaborators. The repertoires were made available in a free public database intended to serve as a resource for research on the immune response to SARS-CoV-2.

General conclusions and limits of the study: Clinical and demographic metadata were provided uncurated, with the amount varying by source and participant.

V and J are truncated by 0 bases and 4 bases respectively, leaving an intervening sequence of 10 bases. Per the germline V gene (reference sequence), LGHDT is the CDR1 and YNNKEL is the CDR2. The CDR3 runs 15 residues from the cysteine to the phenylalanine. Just the 45-base CDR3 DNA is kept, in frame starting at base 1. The collaborating institutions used their own protocols to collect whole blood in K2EDTA tubes. For TCRbeta analysis, collaborator samples were shipped as frozen whole blood, as isolated PBMCs, or as DNA extracted from either sample type. TCRbeta CDR3 regions were amplified from genomic DNA by means of the immunoSEQ Assay, a bias-controlled multiplex PCR. Per the original workflow: The number of nucleated cells in each sample was estimated by amplification of reference gene primers within the assay. Sequence reads were collapsed and filtered to measure the absolute abundance of every unique TCRbeta CDR3 rearrangement. For each sample, productive Simpson clonality was calculated as the square root of Simpson's diversity index across productive rearrangements. The clones in this table, taken by TCRdb from immuneACCESS, are in-frame only. Not every clone is retained; where verified, under half of the shortfall comes from an unresolved V gene, and the cause of the rest is unknown. The V and J calls and clone size come from that table; D and trimming were worked out from the DNA. The sample table holds about 58,000 clones, of which around nine tenths were seen once. The ten most abundant clones make up about 20% of the sample.

This receptor was identified in a woman aged 45-60 years with active or convalescent COVID-19. The sequenced sample consisted of peripheral blood. Rearrangement joined TRBV3-1 (or the pseudogene TRBV3-2) to TRBJ1-3; 6 matching bases give a weak D call of TRBD1. The CDR3: CASSQDPGQGNTIYF. DNA sequence: TGTGCCAGCAGCCAAGATCCCGGACAGGGAAACACCATATATTTT.